This TCR beta chain was recorded in a study of cytomegalovirus exposure and HLA in healthy donors. The PCR employed 60 Vbeta primers together with 13 Jbeta primers. Per the original methods: Approximately 11 million shared chains were among approximately 87 million unique TCR beta chains counted in a later analysis. Produced via immunoSEQ multiplex PCR; TCRdb's table is partial and in-frame only. Clone size and the V and J calls come from that table; the DNA yielded D and trimming. The table shows some 130,000 clones, with about 70% occurring only once. The sample holds a few counts of this clone. Its antigen is currently unknown. Study-wide points: A missense variant in DCLRE1C was later tied to TCR beta V- and J-gene trimming. Associated with cytomegalovirus, according to the listing, were 170 or so TCR beta chains.

The CDR3 loop spans 12 amino acids. Germline CDR1 is SQVTM and CDR2 is ANQGSEA. V gave up 7 bases and J gave up 2 bases; unmatched junction bases: 2. The rearrangement joins TRBV29-1 to TRBJ1-1; 9 bases are a match to TRBD1. The source of this sequence is a male donor in good health and CMV-seronegative. The specimen was PBMCs. CDR3 sequence (DNA): TGCAGCGCGGGACAGGGCAACACTGAAGCTTTCTTT. Protein sequence: CSAGQGNTEAFF.